These 12 T cell receptor beta chains were sequenced from one sample in a study of control samples from healthy donors and cancer patients. The assay was immunoSEQ multiplex PCR, and TCRdb's table has in-frame clones only and misses some. The sample holds about 120,000 clones, just under 95% seen once. Specimen: blood. These receptors were taken from a young man in good health.

A word on this clone: The sample has other DNA sequences that encode this CDR3 too. The chain joins TRBV6-5 to TRBJ1-1, with D perhaps TRBD1 (6 bases). V was cut by 6 bases and J by 7 bases, with 15 bases left in between. This CDR3 is built from 13 residues. Germline lookup yields CDR1 MNHEY and CDR2 SVGAGI. The CDR3 nucleotides read TGTGCCAGCAGCCGGATCGACAGGCTTGAAGCTTTCTTT. It translates to CASSRIDRLEAFF.

The chain is built from TRBV2 and TRBJ2-1, with 9 bases lining up with TRBD2. This CDR3 contains 14 residues. The germline V gene has CDR1 SNHLY and CDR2 FYNNEI. V gave up 3 bases and J gave up 5 bases; unmatched junction bases: 2. The CDR3 sequence is CASSDSGGNNEQFF. The CDR3 nucleotides read TGTGCCAGCAGTGACAGCGGGGGGAACAATGAGCAGTTCTTC.

This sequence joins TRBV6-1 and TRBJ1-2; D is undetermined. This CDR3 comprises 14 residues. V was pared by 1 base and J by 8 bases, with 14 bases between. Germline V lookup: CDR1 MNHNS, CDR2 SASEGT. CDR3 coding DNA: TGTGCCAGCAGTGAAGAGGGTCACCGCCGGGGCTACACCTTC. Protein: CASSEEGHRRGYTF.

This clone showed up just once. The chain employs TRBV7-2 and TRBJ2-7; 9 nucleotides line up with TRBD2. Germline values: CDR1 SGHTA, CDR2 FQGNSA. CDR3 length: 17 amino acids. The V and J ends lost 1 base and 7 bases, in that order; junction bases with no gene match: 14. The CDR3 DNA reads as TGTGCCAGCAGCTTAGGAGCGAGCGGGGGGCTTGGAAAAGAGCAGTACTTC. Translated: CASSLGASGGLGKEQYF. The whole variable domain, remainder taken from reference TRBV7-2 and TRBJ2-7, is GAGVSQSPSNKVTEKGKDVELRCDPISGHTALYWYRQSLGQGLEFLIYFQGNSAPDKSGLPSDRFSAERTGGSVSTLTIQRTQQEDSAVYLCASSLGASGGLGKEQYFGPGTRLTVT.

The J gene is TRBJ2-5, the V gene TRBV2, with D unresolved. The V gene's germline CDR1 is SNHLY and CDR2 FYNNEI. Trimming shortened V by 1 base and J by 8 bases, and 8 bases separated the two germline ends. This CDR3 is built from 12 residues. The CDR3 region has the DNA TGTGCCAGCAGTGAAGTACTTTTTACCCAGTACTTC. Protein sequence: CASSEVLFTQYF.

DNA of the CDR3: TGCGCCAGCAGCCAAGAGACCGCAACAAACTATGGCTACACCTTC. It translates to CASSQETATNYGYTF. The chain joins TRBV4-1 to TRBJ1-2; D is uncertain. V lost 0 bases to trimming and J lost 2 bases, with 10 bases between them. Per the germline V gene, CDR1 is MGHRA and CDR2 is YSYEKL. The CDR3 sequence is 15 residues long.

The chain combines TRBV7-2 with TRBJ2-2, with D hard to call. This CDR3 has 14 amino acids. The germline V gene has CDR1 SGHTA and CDR2 FQGNSA. The V gene lost 5 bases and the J gene lost 3 bases, with 10 bases spanning the gap. The CDR3 DNA is TGTGCCAGCAGCCCCGGGCCCTACACCGGGGAGCTGTTTTTT. Amino acids: CASSPGPYTGELFF.

The chain is built from TRBV10-1 and TRBJ2-7; 9 bases fit TRBD1. The CDR3 covers 15 residues. The V and J ends lost 6 bases and 3 bases, in that order; junction bases with no gene match: 9. Germline V gene sequence: CDR1 WNHNN, CDR2 SYGVQD (reference sequence). CDR3 amino acids: CASRKGGQGLYEQYF. CDR3 DNA sequence: TGCGCCAGCAGAAAGGGGGGACAGGGCCTCTACGAGCAGTACTTC.

The chain employs TRBV2 and TRBJ2-2; D remains unclear. The germline CDR1 and CDR2 sequences are SNHLY and FYNNEI. The CDR3 length is 13 residues. V lost 3 bases and J lost 3, with 5 bases in between. In DNA, the CDR3 is TGTGCCAGCAGTGAGTCCTACACCGGGGAGCTGTTTTTT. Translated: CASSESYTGELFF.

The rearrangement uses TRBV6-2 or TRBV6-3 and TRBJ2-7; no clear D. Per the germline V gene, CDR1 is MNHEY and CDR2 is SVGEGT. This CDR3 is 13 amino acids long. V lost 2 bases, J lost 2 bases, and 7 bases lay in between. Here the CDR3 DNA reads TGTGCCAGCAGTTACGGGGTAACCTACGAGCAGTACTTC. Translating gives CASSYGVTYEQYF.

The chain recombines TRBV18 with TRBJ1-2; D is ambiguous. Trimming pared 2 bases from V and 4 bases from J, leaving 11 bases between. Germline lookup yields CDR1 KGHSH and CDR2 LQKENI. The CDR3 consists of 14 residues. This CDR3 is CASSPAGQVYGYTF. The CDR3 DNA reads as TGTGCCAGCTCACCAGCCGGCCAAGTCTATGGCTACACCTTC.

V usage is TRBV7-3 and J usage is TRBJ2-1, with D unresolved. The CDR3 is 14 residues long. The V end was cut by 2 bases, the J end by 5 bases, with 10 bases between. Per the germline V gene, CDR1 is SGHTA and CDR2 is FQGTGA. Here the CDR3 reads CASSLSDRNNEQFF. CDR3 nucleotides: TGTGCCAGCAGCTTATCGGATCGTAACAATGAGCAGTTCTTC.